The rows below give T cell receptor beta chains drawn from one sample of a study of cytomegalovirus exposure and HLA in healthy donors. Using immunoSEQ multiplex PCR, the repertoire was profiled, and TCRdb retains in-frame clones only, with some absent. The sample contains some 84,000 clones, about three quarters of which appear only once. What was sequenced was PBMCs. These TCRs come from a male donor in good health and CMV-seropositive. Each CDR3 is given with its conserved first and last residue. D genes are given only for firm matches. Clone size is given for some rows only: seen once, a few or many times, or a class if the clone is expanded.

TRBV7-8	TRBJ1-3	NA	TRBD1	CASSSSDRLYSGNTIYF	TGTGCCAGCAGCTCCTCGGACAGGCTTTACTCTGGAAACACCATATATTTT
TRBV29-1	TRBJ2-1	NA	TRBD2	CSGWGQNSRTSGRVHNEQFF	TGCAGCGGGTGGGGACAGAATTCCAGGACTAGCGGGAGGGTCCACAATGAGCAGTTCTTC
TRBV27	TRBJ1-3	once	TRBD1	CASSLIGTGDNTIYF	TGTGCCAGCAGTTTAATCGGGACAGGGGATAACACCATATATTTT
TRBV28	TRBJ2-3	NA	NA	CASSLSSSTDTQYF	TGTGCCAGCAGTTTATCCAGTAGCACAGATACGCAGTATTTT
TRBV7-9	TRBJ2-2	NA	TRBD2	CSSSQPLAGITGELFF	TGTTCCAGCAGCCAACCGCTAGCGGGAATTACCGGGGAGCTGTTTTTT
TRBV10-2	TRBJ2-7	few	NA	CASSESGLVASYEQYF	TGCGCCAGCAGTGAGTCGGGACTGGTAGCCTCCTACGAGCAGTACTTC
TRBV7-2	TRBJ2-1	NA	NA	CASLSAAARYNEQFF	TGTGCCAGCCTTTCCGCCGCGGCTAGATACAATGAGCAGTTCTTC
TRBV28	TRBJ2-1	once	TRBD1	CASSQSGTAYNEQFF	TGTGCCAGCAGCCAATCCGGGACAGCCTACAATGAGCAGTTCTTC
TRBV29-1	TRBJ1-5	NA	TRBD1	CSVGGTDNQPQNF	TGCAGCGTTGGGGGGACAGACAATCAGCCCCAGAATTTT
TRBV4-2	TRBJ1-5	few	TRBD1	CASSQDRVEQPQHF	TGTGCCAGCAGCCAGGACAGGGTTGAACAGCCCCAGCATTTT
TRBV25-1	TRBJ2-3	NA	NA	CASARDREHTDTQYF	TGTGCCAGCGCTCGAGATCGGGAGCACACAGATACGCAGTATTTT
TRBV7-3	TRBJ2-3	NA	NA	CASSFTSEDTQYF	TGTGCCAGCAGCTTCACTAGTGAAGATACGCAGTATTTT
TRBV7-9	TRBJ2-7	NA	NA	CASSPWAGLQNEQYF	TGTGCCAGCAGCCCCTGGGCAGGGCTTCAGAACGAGCAGTACTTC
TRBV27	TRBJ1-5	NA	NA	CASSLFGGSNQPQHF	TGTGCCAGCAGTTTATTTGGGGGGAGCAATCAGCCCCAGCATTTT
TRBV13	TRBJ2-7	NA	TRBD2	CASSLGITSGSSYEQYF	TGTGCCAGCAGCTTAGGGATAACTAGCGGGAGCTCCTACGAGCAGTACTTC
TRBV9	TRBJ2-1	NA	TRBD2	CASSAELADYNEQFF	TGTGCCAGCAGCGCGGAACTAGCGGACTACAATGAGCAGTTCTTC
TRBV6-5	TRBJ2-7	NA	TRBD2	CASSYSLAGVGYEQYF	TGTGCCAGCAGTTACTCACTAGCGGGAGTCGGCTACGAGCAGTACTTC
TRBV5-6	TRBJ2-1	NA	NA	CASSRFSVSEQFF	TGTGCCAGCTCTAGGTTCTCCGTTAGTGAGCAGTTCTTC
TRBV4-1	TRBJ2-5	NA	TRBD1	CASSLRDRVGETQYF	TGCGCCAGCAGCCTCCGGGACAGGGTTGGCGAGACCCAGTACTTC
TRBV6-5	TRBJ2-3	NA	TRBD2	CASSYSTSGSTDTQYF	TGTGCCAGCAGTTACTCGACTAGCGGGAGCACAGATACGCAGTATTTT
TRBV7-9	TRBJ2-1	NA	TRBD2	CASSLTSGAGNEQFF	TGTGCCAGCAGCCTCACTAGCGGGGCGGGCAATGAGCAGTTCTTC
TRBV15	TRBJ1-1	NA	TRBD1	CATSPTFDRVYTEAFF	TGTGCCACCAGCCCTACTTTCGACAGGGTATACACTGAAGCTTTCTTT
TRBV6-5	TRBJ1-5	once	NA	CASSYSLNQPQHF	TGTGCCAGCAGCTACTCGTTAAATCAGCCCCAGCATTTT
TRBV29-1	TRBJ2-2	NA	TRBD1	CSVEGTGRTGELFF	TGCAGCGTTGAGGGGACAGGGAGGACCGGGGAGCTGTTTTTT
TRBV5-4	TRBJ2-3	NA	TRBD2	CASSLKLAANTQYF	TGTGCCAGCAGCTTGAAGCTAGCGGCCAATACGCAGTATTTT
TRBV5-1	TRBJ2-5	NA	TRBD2	CASALAGTSETQYF	TGCGCCAGCGCACTAGCGGGAACGTCAGAGACCCAGTACTTC
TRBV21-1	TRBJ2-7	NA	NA	CASGLPGQGRGGYEQYF	TGTGCCAGCGGGTTACCGGGACAGGGGAGGGGCGGGTACGAGCAGTACTTC
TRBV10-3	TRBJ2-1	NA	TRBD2	CAINAGAAGGYSLNEQFF	TGTGCCATCAATGCGGGGGCGGCGGGAGGCTACTCTCTCAATGAGCAGTTCTTC
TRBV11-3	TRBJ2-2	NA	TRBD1	CASSSRTGNTGELFF	TGTGCCAGCAGCTCAAGGACAGGAAACACCGGGGAGCTGTTTTTT
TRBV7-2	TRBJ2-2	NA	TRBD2	CASSLAVLAGDPGELFF	TGTGCCAGCAGCTTAGCGGTGCTAGCGGGAGACCCCGGGGAGCTGTTTTTT
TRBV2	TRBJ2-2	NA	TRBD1	CASRAGTENTGELFF	TGTGCCAGCCGTGCCGGGACAGAAAACACCGGGGAGCTGTTTTTT
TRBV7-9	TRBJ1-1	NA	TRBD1	CASSLGQGNTEAFF	TGTGCCAGCAGCTTAGGACAGGGGAACACTGAAGCTTTCTTT
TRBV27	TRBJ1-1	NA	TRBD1	CASSLLSTGGKRDTEAFF	TGTGCCAGCAGTCTCCTTTCGACAGGGGGGAAGAGGGACACTGAAGCTTTCTTT
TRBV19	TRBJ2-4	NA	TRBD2	CASSISQREGLWPKNIQYF	TGTGCCAGTAGTATAAGTCAGCGGGAGGGCCTGTGGCCCAAAAACATTCAGTACTTC
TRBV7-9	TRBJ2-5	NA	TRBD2	CASSPGGSGETQYF	TGTGCCAGCAGCCCGGGAGGAAGCGGGGAGACCCAGTACTTC
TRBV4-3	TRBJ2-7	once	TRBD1	CASSQAAGGFPQEQYF	TGCGCCAGCAGCCAAGCGGCAGGGGGCTTCCCCCAAGAGCAGTACTTC
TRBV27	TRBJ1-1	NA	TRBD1	CASRPIYRGNAEAFF	TGTGCCAGCAGGCCCATTTACAGGGGTAACGCTGAAGCTTTCTTT
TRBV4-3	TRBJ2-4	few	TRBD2	CATPGGTAGENIQYF	TGCGCCACCCCCGGTGGTACCGCGGGAGAAAACATTCAGTACTTC
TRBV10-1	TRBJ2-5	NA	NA	CARFTREETQYF	TGCGCCAGGTTTACTAGAGAAGAGACCCAGTACTTC
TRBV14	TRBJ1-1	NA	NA	CASSPLNRAPEAFF	TGTGCCAGCAGCCCCCTTAATCGAGCGCCTGAAGCTTTCTTT
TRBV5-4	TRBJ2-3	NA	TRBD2	CASSFLAGANTQYF	TGTGCCAGCAGCTTTCTAGCGGGAGCGAATACGCAGTATTTT
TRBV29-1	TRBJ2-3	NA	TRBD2	CSVSGRRTDTQYF	TGCAGCGTTAGCGGGAGGCGGACAGATACGCAGTATTTT
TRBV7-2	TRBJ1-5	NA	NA	CASSSTGPQPQHF	TGTGCCAGCAGCTCAACAGGGCCTCAGCCCCAGCATTTT
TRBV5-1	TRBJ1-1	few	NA	CASSLEVTANTEAFF	TGCGCCAGCAGCTTGGAAGTGACAGCCAACACTGAAGCTTTCTTT
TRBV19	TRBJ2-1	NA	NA	CASSIIGLYNEQFF	TGTGCCAGTAGTATAATTGGACTTTACAATGAGCAGTTCTTC
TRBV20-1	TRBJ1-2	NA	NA	CSARAYGYTF	TGCAGTGCTAGGGCCTATGGCTACACCTTC
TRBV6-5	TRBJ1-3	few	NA	CASSPGQTLGNTIYF	TGTGCCAGCAGCCCCGGACAGACCCTTGGAAACACCATATATTTT
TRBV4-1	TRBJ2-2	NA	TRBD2	CASSRKSGRQNTGELFF	TGCGCCAGCAGCCGAAAAAGCGGGAGACAGAACACCGGGGAGCTGTTTTTT
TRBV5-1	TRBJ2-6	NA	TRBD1	CASSGQGTSGANVLTF	TGCGCCAGCAGCGGACAGGGTACCTCTGGGGCCAACGTCCTGACTTTC
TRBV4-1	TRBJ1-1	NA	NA	CASSPLPGSTEAFF	TGCGCCAGCAGCCCCCTCCCGGGTAGCACTGAAGCTTTCTTT
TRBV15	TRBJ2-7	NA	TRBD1	CATSTRITGDEQYF	TGTGCCACCAGCACCCGAATAACAGGGGACGAGCAGTACTTC
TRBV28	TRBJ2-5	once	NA	CASTAPAGQYF	TGTGCCAGCACTGCTCCCGCGGGCCAGTACTTC
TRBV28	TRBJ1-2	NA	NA	CASSSTGTPNYGYTF	TGTGCCAGCAGTTCCACCGGGACACCTAACTATGGCTACACCTTC
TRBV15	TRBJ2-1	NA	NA	CATSRDPNGMDEQFF	TGTGCCACCAGCAGAGATCCAAACGGGATGGATGAGCAGTTCTTC